The 30 T cell receptor beta chains given below trace back to one sample, sequenced in a study of PD-L1 blockade in urothelial cancer. Specified time point: peripheral blood 6 weeks after treatment start. The table came from immunoSEQ multiplex PCR; TCRdb's copy has only in-frame clones and leaves some out. The top ten clones hold more than 9% of a sample with 40,000 to 55,000 clones, 75% to 90% of them seen once. This material consisted of PBMCs, taken around atezolizumab (anti-PD-L1) treatment. The receptor source for this set is a man between 60 and 75 years old with urothelial cancer.

A remark on this clone: This CDR3 is also generated by other DNA sequences in the sample. V is TRBV6-5 and J is TRBJ2-5, with D unresolved. This CDR3 is built from 14 residues. V was trimmed by 2 bases and J by 2 bases, leaving 9 bases between them. CDR1 MNHEY and CDR2 SVGAGI come from the germline V gene. DNA for the CDR3: TGTGCCAGCAGTTACCGCCAGGTGCAAGAGACCCAGTACTTC. Its translation is CASSYRQVQETQYF.

The chain combines TRBV15 with TRBJ1-5, with 7 nucleotides matching TRBD1. Germline CDR1 is LNHNV and CDR2 is YYDKDF (reference sequence). CDR3 length: 14 amino acids. The J segment lost 7 bases and the V segment lost 3 bases, leaving 6 bases of the junction unmatched. Here the CDR3 reads CATSSEGARQPQHF. For the CDR3, the DNA is TGTGCCACCAGCAGCGAGGGGGCCCGACAGCCCCAGCATTTT.

The V gene is TRBV10-3, the J gene TRBJ1-1, with TRBD1 as a possible D gene (6 bases). Between the trimmed V and J ends, which lost 6 bases and 1 base, there was a span of 6 bases. This CDR3 comprises 12 residues. CDR1 is ENHRY and CDR2 is SYGVKD in the germline V gene. The CDR3 loop reads CAIRGQNTEAFF. The CDR3 DNA sequence: TGTGCCATCAGGGGACAGAACACTGAAGCTTTCTTT.

J is TRBJ1-1 and V is TRBV11-1, with TRBD1 identical over 9 bases. Germline-derived CDR1 and CDR2 are SGHAT and FQDESV (reference sequence). The trim removed 4 bases at V and 4 bases at J, leaving 1 base unmatched. This CDR3 region has 13 residues. The CDR3 reads CASSWGQGTEAFF. The CDR3 region has the DNA TGTGCCAGCAGCTGGGGACAGGGCACTGAAGCTTTCTTT.

This chain connects TRBV5-1 to TRBJ2-1, with 13 bases that match TRBD2. The V gene's germline CDR1 is SGHRS and CDR2 YFSETQ. This CDR3 has 15 residues. Trimming at V came to 0 bases and at J to 10 bases, leaving 4 bases not matched to a gene. Here the CDR3 reads CASSLGTSGGQEQFF. CDR3 coding DNA: TGCGCCAGCAGCTTGGGGACTAGCGGGGGTCAGGAGCAGTTCTTC.

The rearrangement uses TRBV30 and TRBJ2-7, with D perhaps TRBD2 (5 bases). Germline CDR1 and CDR2: GTSNPN and SVGIG (reference sequence). The CDR3 is made up of 12 amino acids. Between the trimmed V and J ends, which lost 0 bases and 3 bases, there was a span of 6 bases. The CDR3 here is CAWSVDYYEQYF. In DNA, the CDR3 is TGTGCCTGGAGTGTAGACTACTACGAGCAGTACTTC.

The V and J genes are TRBV5-6 and TRBJ1-2; 9 nucleotides line up with TRBD1. CDR1 and CDR2 from the germline V gene are SGHDT and YYEEEE. This CDR3 contains 14 residues. V dropped 4 bases and J dropped 6; count of bases not matched to a gene: 7. The CDR3 spells CASSPGQGGDGYTF. As DNA, the CDR3 is TGTGCCAGCAGCCCGGGACAGGGAGGCGATGGCTACACCTTC.

The rearrangement uses TRBV29-1 and TRBJ1-2; no definite D call. CDR1 SQVTM and CDR2 ANQGSEA come from the germline V gene. V lost 4 bases to trimming and J lost 8 bases, with 11 bases between them. The CDR3 covers 11 residues. The CDR3 reads CSVGVSSGYTF. CDR3 bases: TGCAGCGTTGGAGTCTCCTCCGGCTACACCTTC.

The rearrangement joins TRBV6-1 to TRBJ1-4; 10 positions match TRBD1. The CDR3 totals 15 residues. The V segment lost 4 bases and the J segment 8 bases; nucleotides outside the gene matches: 7. Germline values: CDR1 MNHNS, CDR2 SASEGT. CDR3 nucleotide sequence: TGTGCCAGCAGTGGACAGGGGGCTATGGTAGAAAAACTGTTTTTT. It specifies CASSGQGAMVEKLFF.

CDR3 region: CASSQQQNQPQHF. Here the CDR3 DNA reads TGTGCCAGCAGCCAACAGCAAAATCAGCCCCAGCATTTT. The rearrangement joins TRBV7-2 to TRBJ1-5; D is unresolved. The CDR3 length is 13 residues. Trimming stripped 5 bases from V and 4 bases from J, with 9 bases between. The germline gives CDR1 SGHTA, CDR2 FQGNSA.

V gene TRBV14 combines with J gene TRBJ2-5; 8 nucleotides align to TRBD1. J was trimmed by 8 bases and V by 3 bases; bases with no gene match: 2. Germline V CDR1 and CDR2: SGHDN, FVKESK. The CDR3 is made up of 12 amino acids. The CDR3 DNA follows: TGTGCCAGCAGCCAGGACAGGGTCACCCAGTACTTC. Translation gives CASSQDRVTQYF. Complete variable domain (other parts from reference TRBV14 and TRBJ2-5): EAGVTQFPSHSVIEKGQTVTLRCDPISGHDNLYWYRRVMGKEIKFLLHFVKESKQDESGMPNNRFLAERTGGTYSTLKVQPAELEDSGVYFCASSQDRVTQYFGPGTRLLVL.

The chain combines TRBV11-2 with TRBJ2-2, with 10 bases lining up with TRBD1. Germline CDR1 SGHAT, CDR2 FQNNGV. CDR3 length equals 15 residues. V was clipped by 1 base and J by 7 bases; unmatched bases: 3. DNA of the CDR3: TGTGCCAGCAGCTTAGTCGGGACAGGGGTCGGGGAGCTGTTTTTT. It encodes CASSLVGTGVGELFF.

The chain combines TRBV4-1 with TRBJ1-6; 10 bases are shared with TRBD1. The CDR3 loop spans 16 amino acids. The germline CDR1 and CDR2 sequences are MGHRA and YSYEKL. The J segment lost 7 bases and the V segment lost 3 bases, leaving 6 bases of the junction unmatched. The CDR3 spells CASSQHGQGGNSPLHF. The CDR3, as DNA: TGCGCCAGCAGCCAGCATGGACAGGGGGGGAATTCACCCCTCCACTTT.

This clone was detected only a few times. This chain connects TRBV11-2 to TRBJ1-6; possibly TRBD1 for D (6 bases). Trimming left V 3 bases short and J 5 bases short, with 11 bases between. Per germline, CDR1 SGHAT and CDR2 FQNNGV. The CDR3 extends over 15 amino acids. This CDR3 is CASSFSGQNNSPLHF. The CDR3 DNA is TGTGCCAGCAGCTTCTCTGGACAGAATAATTCACCCCTCCACTTT.

The chain couples TRBV7-6 to TRBJ2-7; TRBD2 is a possible D gene (6 bases). Germline CDR1 SGHVS, CDR2 FNYEAQ. The CDR3 contains 14 residues. Trimming left V 1 base short and J 2 bases short, with 9 bases between. The CDR3 DNA reads as TGTGCCAGCAGCTTAGTCACGGGGGCCTACGAGCAGTACTTC. It yields the protein CASSLVTGAYEQYF.

The rearrangement joins TRBV18 to TRBJ2-7, with 7 bases that match TRBD1. V lost 6 bases and J lost 2; bases outside the gene matches: 10. The CDR3 spans 15 residues. Looked up from germline, CDR1 is KGHSH and CDR2 is LQKENI. CDR3 in DNA: TGTGCCAGCTCGCCGGATCGGGACAGACCCTACGAGCAGTACTTC. Translated: CASSPDRDRPYEQYF.

V gene TRBV6-5 combines with J gene TRBJ1-6; D not resolved. The CDR3 consists of 13 residues. Germline lookup yields CDR1 MNHEY and CDR2 SVGAGI. Trimming removed 4 bases at V and 4 bases at J, with 5 bases between. CDR3 coding DNA: TGTGCCAGCAGTTCAGTGTATAATTCACCCCTCCACTTT. Its translation: CASSSVYNSPLHF.

The rearrangement links TRBV20-1 to TRBJ1-3; D is perhaps TRBD1 (5 bases). The germline V and J ends were trimmed by 6 bases and 7 bases, with 10 bases remaining between them. This CDR3 has 11 amino acids. CDR1 and CDR2 (germline): DFQATT, SNEGSKA (reference sequence). CDR3 sequence (DNA): TGCAGTGCCCGCTCAGGGAACACCATATATTTT. Translating gives CSARSGNTIYF.

The chain couples TRBV18 to TRBJ2-7, with D unresolved. The CDR3 is 13 amino acids. V lost 3 bases and J 3 bases, leaving 9 bases between the germline ends. CDR1 and CDR2 from the germline V gene are KGHSH and LQKENI. The CDR3 region is CASSPGILYEQYF. CDR3 nucleotide sequence: TGTGCCAGCTCACCGGGCATACTCTACGAGCAGTACTTC.

The gene calls are TRBV27 and TRBJ1-1, with D maybe TRBD1 (5 bases). V lost 4 bases and J 1 base, leaving 13 bases between the germline ends. There are 15 residues in the CDR3. The germline CDR1 and CDR2 sequences are MNHEY and SMNVEV (reference sequence). CDR3 amino acids: CASSSRGGGNTEAFF. CDR3 nucleotides: TGTGCCAGCAGTTCACGGGGGGGAGGGAACACTGAAGCTTTCTTT.

This chain uses TRBV30 with TRBJ2-1; TRBD1 matches 7 bases. Trimming took 0 bases from V and 10 from J; bases not matched to a gene: 3. The germline gives CDR1 GTSNPN, CDR2 SVGIG (reference sequence). The CDR3 runs 12 residues. The CDR3: CAWSVNRGEQFF. The CDR3 DNA is TGTGCCTGGAGTGTAAACAGGGGAGAGCAGTTCTTC.

The chain uses TRBV7-9 and TRBJ2-3; D is perhaps TRBD2 (6 bases). The ends were cut back, 1 base at V and 5 bases at J, with 10 bases in the middle. The CDR3 has 14 amino acids. Germline V gene lookup returns CDR1 SEHNR and CDR2 FQNEAQ (reference sequence). The DNA for the CDR3 is TGTGCCAGCAGCTTAGGGGGACTTCTAGATACGCAGTATTTT. This translates into CASSLGGLLDTQYF.

The rearrangement joins TRBV15 to TRBJ2-1; 8 bases are shared with TRBD2. Trimming took 0 bases from V and 6 from J; bases not matched to a gene: 1. This CDR3 has 14 residues. Germline V lookup: CDR1 LNHNV, CDR2 YYDKDF (reference sequence). CDR3 protein: CATSRERGVNEQFF. The CDR3 region has the DNA TGTGCCACCAGCAGAGAGCGGGGGGTCAATGAGCAGTTCTTC.

V gene TRBV27 combines with J gene TRBJ2-1; 9 bases are shared with TRBD2. V lost 4 bases, J lost 6 bases, and 16 bases stayed unmatched. There are 18 residues in the CDR3. Germline CDR1 MNHEY, CDR2 SMNVEV (reference sequence). CDR3 region: CASSSRRVVAGAVNEQFF. The CDR3 DNA is TGTGCCAGCAGTTCCCGAAGAGTTGTAGCGGGGGCCGTCAATGAGCAGTTCTTC.

The chain has TRBV28 and TRBJ1-1; D might be TRBD1 (5 bases). The V end lost 6 bases, the J end lost 4 bases, and 15 bases lay between the germline ends. The CDR3 has 14 residues. Germline V gene data show CDR1 as MDHEN and CDR2 as SYDVKM. CDR3 residues: CASRPGGGVTEAFF. The DNA of the CDR3 is TGTGCCAGCAGGCCGGGTGGAGGGGTCACTGAAGCTTTCTTT. Drawing the rest from reference TRBV28 and TRBJ1-1, the complete variable domain is DVKVTQSSRYLVKRTGEKVFLECVQDMDHENMFWYRQDPGLGLRLIYFSYDVKMKEKGDIPEGYSVSREKKERFSLILESASTNQTSMYLCASRPGGGVTEAFFGQGTRLTVV.

This chain uses TRBV28 with TRBJ1-5, with 7 bases matching TRBD1. V lost 3 bases to trimming and J lost 2 bases; unmatched junction nucleotides: 7. Germline assignment: CDR1 MDHEN and CDR2 SYDVKM. CDR3 length: 16 amino acids. Here the CDR3 DNA reads TGTGCCAGCAGTTTTACCGGGACAGACGGCAATCAGCCCCAGCATTTT. It is translated as CASSFTGTDGNQPQHF.

This rearrangement joins TRBV18 to TRBJ2-5, with 8 nucleotides matching TRBD1. The CDR3 is 14 residues long. The V and J ends lost 3 bases and 4 bases, in that order; junction bases with no gene match: 4. The germline V gene encodes CDR1 KGHSH and CDR2 LQKENI. The CDR3 sequence: CASSPGQGGETQYF. In DNA form, the CDR3 reads TGTGCCAGCTCACCCGGACAGGGTGGAGAGACCCAGTACTTC.

This clone appeared once. The CDR3: CASSSGHRGPYYGYTF. The DNA of the CDR3 is TGTGCCAGCAGCTCAGGGCACAGGGGACCCTACTATGGCTACACCTTC. The chain has TRBV5-4 and TRBJ1-2; TRBD1 aligns across 7 bases. Germline V CDR1 and CDR2: SGHNT, YYREEE (reference sequence). The V and J ends lost 3 bases and 3 bases, in that order; junction bases with no gene match: 11. This CDR3 contains 16 residues.

The V call is TRBV15, the J call TRBJ1-5, with D possibly being TRBD1 (5 bases). The CDR3 is 16 residues long. Germline V gene sequence: CDR1 LNHNV, CDR2 YYDKDF (reference sequence). The V gene lost 0 bases and the J gene lost 4 bases, with 13 bases spanning the gap. The CDR3 sequence is CATSRDTGHPNQPQHF. CDR3 coding DNA: TGTGCCACCAGCAGAGATACAGGACACCCAAATCAGCCCCAGCATTTT.

The chain's CDR3 is CASSAGHQSSYEQYF. CDR3 DNA: TGTGCCAGCAGCGCCGGACATCAATCTTCCTACGAGCAGTACTTC. V is TRBV11-2 and J is TRBJ2-7; D perhaps matches TRBD1 (5 bases). Germline CDR1 reads SGHAT; CDR2 reads FQNNGV. Trimming cost V 5 bases and J 1 base, with 15 bases left between them. This CDR3 is built from 15 residues. Together with reference TRBV11-2 and TRBJ2-7, the CDR3 gives the full variable domain: EAGVAQSPRYKIIEKRQSVAFWCNPISGHATLYWYQQILGQGPKLLIQFQNNGVVDDSQLPKDRFSAERLKGVDSTLKIQPAKLEDSAVYLCASSAGHQSSYEQYFGPGTRLTVT.